The sequence of this T cell receptor beta chain was determined in a study of response to subunit inactivated influenza vaccine. General observations from the study: Authors suggested each seasonal flu vaccination may recruit only limited numbers of new T cells.

CDR1 and CDR2 (germline): DFQATT, SNEGSKA (reference sequence). Trimming removed 4 bases at V and 3 bases at J, with 17 bases between. The CDR3 extends over 15 amino acids. Each CDR3 protein is one row after TCRdb ran MiXCR on the RT-PCR reads. The table includes about 520,000 distinct CDR3 sequences, less than 7.5% detected once. This clonotype was detected many times. Its target is not known. This TCR was sampled from a man aged 50 to 69 who received an inactivated influenza vaccine. V is TRBV20-1 and J is TRBJ2-3, with TRBD1 as a possible D gene (5 bases). Here the sequenced sample was PBMCs from blood, taken around 25 months after vaccination. CDR3 protein: CSATPSERGTDTQYF. Here the CDR3 DNA reads TGCAGTGCTACCCCAAGCGAAAGGGGAACAGATACGCAGTATTTT.